Following are 7 T cell receptor beta chains from one sample sequenced in a study of cytotoxic CD8 clonotypes in ibrutinib-treated CLL. The table came from immunoSEQ multiplex PCR; TCRdb's copy has only in-frame clones and leaves some out. The repertoire holds fewer than 100,000 clones, with roughly 86% as singletons. This sample comprised PBMCs, obtained before ibrutinib treatment. The receptor source for this set is a human donor with chronic lymphocytic leukemia.

V usage is TRBV2 and J usage is TRBJ2-2, with 9 bases that match TRBD1. CDR1 and CDR2 (germline): SNHLY, FYNNEI. The CDR3 totals 15 residues. V shed 10 bases and J 3 bases; nucleotides not matched to a gene: 9. The chain's CDR3 is CATQGQGFDTGELFF. Here the CDR3 DNA reads TGTGCCACACAGGGACAGGGCTTCGACACCGGGGAGCTGTTTTTT. The entire variable domain, with the rest obtained from reference TRBV2 and TRBJ2-2, is as follows: EPEVTQTPSHQVTQMGQEVILRCVPISNHLYFYWYRQILGQKVEFLVSFYNNEISEKSEIFDDQFSVERPDGSNFTLKIRSTKLEDSAMYFCATQGQGFDTGELFFGEGSRLTVL.

This clone appeared a few times. This chain connects TRBV28 to TRBJ2-2, with 8 bases aligning to TRBD2. V lost 6 bases to trimming and J lost 7 bases; unmatched junction nucleotides: 16. The germline CDR1 and CDR2 sequences are MDHEN and SYDVKM. The CDR3 is 17 residues long. DNA of the CDR3: TGTGCCAGCAGCGTACGGCTGGGACTAGAGTTGAGCGGGGAGCTGTTTTTT. Its protein product is CASSVRLGLELSGELFF. Full variable domain (missing parts from reference TRBV28 and TRBJ2-2): DVKVTQSSRYLVKRTGEKVFLECVQDMDHENMFWYRQDPGLGLRLIYFSYDVKMKEKGDIPEGYSVSREKKERFSLILESASTNQTSMYLCASSVRLGLELSGELFFGEGSRLTVL.

This clone was observed a single time. The chain has TRBV9 and TRBJ2-1, with D possibly TRBD2 on 5 matching bases. The CDR3 has 15 residues. CDR1 SGDLS and CDR2 YYNGEE come from the germline V gene. V lost 0 bases and J lost 5, with 12 bases in between. The CDR3 protein is CASSVAGFTNNEQFF. As DNA, the CDR3 is TGTGCCAGCAGCGTAGCGGGATTTACCAACAATGAGCAGTTCTTC.

In its sample, this clone was seen many times. The chain links TRBV9 to TRBJ1-1; D may be TRBD1 (5 bases). Germline CDR1 SGDLS, CDR2 YYNGEE. V was clipped by 0 bases and J by 5 bases, with 11 bases between them. This CDR3 contains 14 residues. The CDR3 is CASSVEIRGTEAFF. Written as DNA, the CDR3 is TGTGCCAGCAGCGTAGAAATAAGGGGTACTGAAGCTTTCTTT.

The rearrangement uses TRBV13 and TRBJ2-7; perhaps TRBD1 as D (5 bases). V lost 1 base and J 2 bases, leaving 9 bases between the germline ends. Germline V gene lookup returns CDR1 PRHDT and CDR2 FYEKMQ (reference sequence). This CDR3 region has 14 residues. CDR3 sequence reads: CASSLVPGPYEQYF. The CDR3 bases are TGTGCCAGCAGCTTAGTACCAGGGCCCTACGAGCAGTACTTC.

The genes are TRBV9 and TRBJ1-2, with D uncertain. The CDR3 has 15 residues. Germline V gene sequence: CDR1 SGDLS, CDR2 YYNGEE. The V end lost 4 bases, the J end lost 6 bases, and 19 bases lay between the germline ends. Here the CDR3 reads CASSPGLSSTHGYTF. In DNA, the CDR3 is TGTGCCAGCAGCCCCGGTCTATCCTCAACACATGGCTACACCTTC.

This chain connects TRBV7-8 to TRBJ2-5; TRBD2 might be the D (6 bases). The length of the CDR3 is 15 residues. Looked up from germline, CDR1 is SGHVS and CDR2 is FQNEAQ. Trimming took off 2 bases at V and 2 bases at J, with 12 bases between the two ends. CDR3: CASSLTSREQETQYF. The CDR3 bases are TGTGCCAGCAGCTTAACTAGCAGAGAACAAGAGACCCAGTACTTC.